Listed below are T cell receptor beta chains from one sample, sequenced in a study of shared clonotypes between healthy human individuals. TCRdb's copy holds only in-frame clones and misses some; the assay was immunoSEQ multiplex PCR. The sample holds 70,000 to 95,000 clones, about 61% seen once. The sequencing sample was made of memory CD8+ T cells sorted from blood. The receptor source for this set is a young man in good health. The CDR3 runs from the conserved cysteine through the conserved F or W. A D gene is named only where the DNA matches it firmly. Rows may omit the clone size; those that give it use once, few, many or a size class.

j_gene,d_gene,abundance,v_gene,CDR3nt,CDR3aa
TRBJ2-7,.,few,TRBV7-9,TGTGCCAGCAGCTCTGAGACTAACCGAGACGAGCAGTACTTC,CASSSETNRDEQYF
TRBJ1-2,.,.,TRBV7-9,TGTGCCAGCAGCTTAGGTACATCCTATGGCTACACCTTC,CASSLGTSYGYTF
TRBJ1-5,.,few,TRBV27,TGTGCCAGCAGTTTACGGGGATTTGCAGATCAGCCCCAGCATTTT,CASSLRGFADQPQHF
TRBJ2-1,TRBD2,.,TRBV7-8,TGTGCCAGCAGCTTCACCCCCGGGACTAGCGGTTACAATGAGCAGTTCTTC,CASSFTPGTSGYNEQFF
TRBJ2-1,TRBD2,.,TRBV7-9,TGTGCCTTGGGGGAGGGGCTAGCGGTCCTTAGCTCCTACAATGAGCAGTTCTTC,CALGEGLAVLSSYNEQFF
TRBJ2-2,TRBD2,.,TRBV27,TGTGCCAGCAGTTTTCGGACTAGCGTCACCGGGGAGCTGTTTTTT,CASSFRTSVTGELFF
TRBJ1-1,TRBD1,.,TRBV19,TGTGCCAGTAGTATCCCCCCGACAGGGTACACTGAAGCTTTCTTT,CASSIPPTGYTEAFF
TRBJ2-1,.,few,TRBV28,TGTGCCAGCAGTCTAACCGGGACCAGCAGTGAGCAGTTCTTC,CASSLTGTSSEQFF
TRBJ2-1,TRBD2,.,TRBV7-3,TGTGCCAGCAGCTTAATGAGCGGGAGGGACAATGAGCAGTTCTTC,CASSLMSGRDNEQFF
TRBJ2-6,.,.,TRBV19,TGTGCCAGTAATGGGGCCTCTGGGGCCAACGTCCTGACTTTC,CASNGASGANVLTF
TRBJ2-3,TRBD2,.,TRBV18,TGTGCCAGCTCACCGACCAAAACTAGCGGGAGCACAGATACGCAGTATTTT,CASSPTKTSGSTDTQYF
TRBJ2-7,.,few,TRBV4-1,TGCGCCAGCAGCCAAGACAGGGGGGCCGAGCAGTACTTC,CASSQDRGAEQYF
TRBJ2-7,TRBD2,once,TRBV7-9,TGTGCCAGCAGACTGGGACTAGCGGCCTACGAGCAGTACTTC,CASRLGLAAYEQYF
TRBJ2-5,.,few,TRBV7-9,TGTGCCAGCAGCGTGGTCATGGGGGCTCAAGAGACCCAGTACTTC,CASSVVMGAQETQYF
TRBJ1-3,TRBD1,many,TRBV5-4,TGTGCCAGCAGCGGCACCGGGACAGGCGCTCCTTTATCTGGAAACACCATATATTTT,CASSGTGTGAPLSGNTIYF
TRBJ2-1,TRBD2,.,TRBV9,TGTGCCAGCAGCAGAACCGGGACTAGCGACTACAATGAGCAGTTCTTC,CASSRTGTSDYNEQFF
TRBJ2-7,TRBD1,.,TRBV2,TGTGCCAGTGTACTAACAGGGGGAGGCTACGAGCAGTACTTC,CASVLTGGGYEQYF
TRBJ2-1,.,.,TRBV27,TGTGCCAGCAGTTTCGGCAGGACAATCTTATACAATGAGCAGTTCTTC,CASSFGRTILYNEQFF
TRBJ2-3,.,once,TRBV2,TGTGCCAGCAGTGTAAGGACTAGCACAGATACGCAGTATTTT,CASSVRTSTDTQYF
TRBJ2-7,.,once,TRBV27,TGTGCCAGCAGCTTTGCCCTGTGGGGCGAGCAGTACTTC,CASSFALWGEQYF
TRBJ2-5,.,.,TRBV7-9,TGTGCCAGCAGCAAGATCCGGGAACAAGAGACCCAGTACTTC,CASSKIREQETQYF
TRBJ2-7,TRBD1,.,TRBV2,TGTGCCAGCAGTGAAGGCAGGGGGAGTTCCTACGAGCAGTACTTC,CASSEGRGSSYEQYF
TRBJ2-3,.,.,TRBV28,TGTGCCAGCCAAAACGGCCTCGAGGTTACTAGCACAGATACGCAGTATTTT,CASQNGLEVTSTDTQYF
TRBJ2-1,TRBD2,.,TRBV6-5,TGTGCCAGCAGTATTAGCGGGTTCTACAATGAGCAGTTCTTC,CASSISGFYNEQFF
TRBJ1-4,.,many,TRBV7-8,TGTGCCAGCAGCCCCAACCGGGACACTGAAAAACTGTTTTTT,CASSPNRDTEKLFF
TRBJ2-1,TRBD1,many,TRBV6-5,TGTGCCAGCAGTTATTTGACAGGGAAATACAATGAGCAGTTCTTC,CASSYLTGKYNEQFF
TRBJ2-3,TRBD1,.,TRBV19,TGTGCCAGTAGCGCGACAGGGATTACAGATACGCAGTATTTT,CASSATGITDTQYF
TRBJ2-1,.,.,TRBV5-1,TGCGCCAGCCGACGGGAGCCCTCCTACAATGAGCAGTTCTTC,CASRREPSYNEQFF
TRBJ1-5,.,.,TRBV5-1,TGCGCCAGCAGCTTGGACATATATCAGCCCCAGCATTTT,CASSLDIYQPQHF
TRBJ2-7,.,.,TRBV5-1,TGCGCCAGCAGCTTGGGCACAGGGCCCGGGGGCTACGAGCAGTACTTC,CASSLGTGPGGYEQYF
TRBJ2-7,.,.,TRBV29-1,TGCAGCGTTGCACTGGACGCGGCGGAGCAGTACTTC,CSVALDAAEQYF
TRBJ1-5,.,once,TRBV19,TGTGCCAGTAGTTGGAGGAGCACAGGTCTGAATCAGCCCCAGCATTTT,CASSWRSTGLNQPQHF
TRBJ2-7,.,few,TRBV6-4,TGTGCCAGCAGTGACGGGCGGGGCTACGAGCAGTACTTC,CASSDGRGYEQYF
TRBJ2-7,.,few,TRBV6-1,TGTGCCAGCAGTGCGACGGACTCCTACGAGCAGTACTTC,CASSATDSYEQYF